These T cell receptor beta chains were read from a single sample in a study of cytomegalovirus exposure and HLA in healthy donors. The table came from immunoSEQ multiplex PCR; TCRdb's copy has only in-frame clones and leaves some out. The sample lists some 110,000 clones, 76% occurring once. The sequencing sample was made of PBMCs. The receptors derive from a middle-aged man in good health and CMV-seronegative. The CDR3 runs from the conserved cysteine through the conserved F or W. The D gene is left open where the match is weak. Only part of the rows carry a size: once, few, many, or a class if the clone is expanded.

clone_size j_call v_call d_call cdr3_aa cdr3_nt
NA TRBJ2-7 TRBV4-1 NA CASSRSEEVYEQYF TGCGCCAGCAGCCGATCCGAGGAGGTCTACGAGCAGTACTTC
NA TRBJ2-2 TRBV15 TRBD2 CATSRDPASGNTGELFF TGTGCCACCAGCAGAGATCCGGCTAGCGGAAACACCGGGGAGCTGTTTTTT
few TRBJ2-7 TRBV6-5 NA CASSTSTDLREQYF TGTGCCAGCAGTACCTCGACAGATCTTCGGGAGCAGTACTTC
NA TRBJ1-4 TRBV2 NA CASTARATNEKLFF TGTGCCAGCACCGCCCGGGCAACTAATGAAAAACTGTTTTTT
NA TRBJ2-5 TRBV5-4 NA CASSKDSTATETQYF TGTGCCAGCAGCAAGGACAGCACGGCGACGGAGACCCAGTACTTC
NA TRBJ1-2 TRBV27 NA CASSPAGHGYTF TGTGCCAGCAGTCCAGCGGGGCATGGCTACACCTTC
NA TRBJ2-1 TRBV2 NA CASRLSSYNEQFF TGCGCCAGTAGACTGAGCTCCTACAATGAGCAGTTCTTC
NA TRBJ1-5 TRBV29-1 TRBD1 CSVRTGANQPQHF TGCAGCGTGCGGACAGGGGCTAACCAGCCCCAGCATTTT
NA TRBJ2-3 TRBV18 NA CASSPRGLSTDTQYF TGTGCCAGCTCACCCCGCGGACTTTCCACAGATACGCAGTATTTT
NA TRBJ1-2 TRBV28 NA CASRGGGPIYWDTF TGTGCCAGCAGAGGGGGGGGCCCTATATACTGGGACACCTTC
NA TRBJ2-3 TRBV9 TRBD2 CASSGGGGPNTQYF TGTGCCAGCAGCGGTGGCGGGGGACCGAATACGCAGTATTTT
NA TRBJ2-1 TRBV5-4 TRBD2 CASSRGLDRGHEQFF TGTGCCAGCAGCCGGGGACTAGACCGGGGGCATGAGCAGTTCTTC
few TRBJ2-3 TRBV18 NA CASSSVYPPGTDTQYF TGTGCCAGCTCATCCGTTTATCCCCCTGGCACAGATACGCAGTATTTT
NA TRBJ1-4 TRBV5-5 TRBD1 CASSFPGTGRNEKLFF TGTGCCAGCAGCTTCCCCGGGACAGGGCGGAATGAAAAACTGTTTTTT
few TRBJ2-3 TRBV7-9 TRBD2 CASSRLSKERGITDTQYF TGTGCCAGCAGCCGGTTGTCGAAGGAGCGGGGGATCACAGATACGCAGTATTTT
few TRBJ1-6 TRBV18 NA CASSSGTGDSPLHF TGTGCCAGCTCATCCGGGACGGGAGATTCACCCCTCCACTTT
NA TRBJ1-6 TRBV30 NA CAWSPGITSPLHF TGTGCCTGGAGTCCGGGGATCACTTCGCCCCTCCACTTT
NA TRBJ2-1 TRBV6-6 TRBD2 CASSSGTSTHEQFF TGTGCCAGCAGTAGCGGGACTTCCACCCATGAGCAGTTCTTC
NA TRBJ2-4 TRBV6-1 TRBD1 CASSEVGQNIQYF TGTGCCAGCAGTGAGGTGGGACAGAACATTCAGTACTTC
once TRBJ2-7 TRBV5-1 TRBD1 CASSPWTGTSYEQYF TGCGCCAGCAGCCCATGGACAGGGACGTCCTACGAGCAGTACTTC
NA TRBJ1-6 TRBV19 NA CASNHGGVRYNSPLHF TGTGCCAGTAACCATGGCGGGGTTAGGTATAATTCACCCCTCCACTTT
NA TRBJ1-4 TRBV4-2 NA CASSQDRGGGPREKLFF TGTGCCAGCAGCCAAGATCGGGGAGGGGGGCCTAGGGAAAAACTGTTTTTT
NA TRBJ2-7 TRBV9 TRBD1 CASSRDSSPIYSYEQYF TGTGCCAGCAGTCGGGACAGCTCCCCCATATACTCCTACGAGCAGTACTTC
NA TRBJ2-5 TRBV5-1 TRBD2 CASSLGASGGGSETQYF TGCGCCAGCAGCTTGGGGGCTAGCGGGGGCGGATCGGAGACCCAGTACTTC
NA TRBJ1-2 TRBV6-5 NA CASSYNGGSNYGYTF TGTGCCAGCAGTTACAACGGAGGGTCCAACTATGGCTACACCTTC
NA TRBJ2-3 TRBV19 NA CASSYGLLGADTQYF TGTGCCAGTAGTTACGGACTCCTCGGGGCAGATACGCAGTATTTT
NA TRBJ2-3 TRBV19 TRBD2 CASSERGRDTQYF TGTGCCAGTAGTGAGCGGGGACGAGATACGCAGTATTTT
few TRBJ1-6 TRBV6-5 NA CASRRPERASPLHF TGTGCCAGCAGACGTCCCGAGCGGGCCTCACCCCTCCACTTT
NA TRBJ2-1 TRBV4-2 TRBD2 CASSQDVPSGGNEQFF TGTGCCAGCAGCCAAGACGTCCCTAGCGGGGGCAATGAGCAGTTCTTC
NA TRBJ2-2 TRBV6-1 TRBD2 CASSLPPGGGGELFF TGCGCCAGCAGTCTCCCCCCCGGGGGGGGCGGGGAGCTGTTTTTT
NA TRBJ2-1 TRBV4-1 NA CASSQTGFSYNEQFF TGCGCCAGCAGCCAAACCGGGTTCTCCTACAATGAGCAGTTCTTC
NA TRBJ1-5 TRBV7-8 NA CASSLGGGQPQHF TGTGCCAGCAGCTTAGGGGGAGGTCAGCCCCAGCATTTT
NA TRBJ2-7 TRBV7-2 NA CASSSGDSEQYF TGTGCCAGCAGCTCTGGGGATAGCGAGCAGTACTTC